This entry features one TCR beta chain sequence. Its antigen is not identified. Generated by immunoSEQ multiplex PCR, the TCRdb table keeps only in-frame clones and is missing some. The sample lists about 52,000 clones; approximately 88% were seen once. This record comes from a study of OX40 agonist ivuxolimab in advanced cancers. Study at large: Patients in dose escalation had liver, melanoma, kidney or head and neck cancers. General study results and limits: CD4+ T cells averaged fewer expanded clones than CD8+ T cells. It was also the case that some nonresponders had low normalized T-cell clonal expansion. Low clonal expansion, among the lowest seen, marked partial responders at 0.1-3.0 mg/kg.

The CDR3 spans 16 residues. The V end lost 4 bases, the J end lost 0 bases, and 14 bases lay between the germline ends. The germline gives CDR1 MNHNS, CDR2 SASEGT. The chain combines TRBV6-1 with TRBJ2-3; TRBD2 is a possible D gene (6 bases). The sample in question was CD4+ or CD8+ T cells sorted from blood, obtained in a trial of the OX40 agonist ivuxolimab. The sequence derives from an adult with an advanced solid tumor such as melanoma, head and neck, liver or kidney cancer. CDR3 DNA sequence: TGTGCCAGCAGTGTAGGATGGGGGACTAGCACAGATACGCAGTATTTT. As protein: CASSVGWGTSTDTQYF.